Listed below are T cell receptor beta chains from one sample, sequenced in a study of T cell changes during pregnancy in multiple sclerosis. Libraries were prepared by immunoSEQ multiplex PCR; TCRdb keeps only in-frame clonotypes and omits some of them. This table has approximately 110,000 clones, about 90% appearing once. The source was peripheral blood, collected in the third trimester of pregnancy. The receptors were sampled from a female donor with multiple sclerosis, enrolled in a pregnancy study. CDR3s include the opening cysteine and the closing phenylalanine or tryptophan. D genes are given only for firm matches.

D	V	J	DNA	CDR3
NA	TRBV5-4	TRBJ1-5	TGTGCCAGCAGCTTGGGGTCAGGCCCCAATCAGCCCCAGCATTTT	CASSLGSGPNQPQHF
NA	TRBV5-1	TRBJ2-2	TGCGCCAGCAGCTTGGAACAGCCGGACACCGGGGAGCTGTTTTTT	CASSLEQPDTGELFF
TRBD2	TRBV30	TRBJ2-3	TGTGCCTGGAGTACGCCTAGCGGAATCACAGATACGCAGTATTTT	CAWSTPSGITDTQYF
TRBD1	TRBV7-7	TRBJ2-2	TGTGCCAGCAGCTCCCAGGGGGCCGGGGAGCTGTTTTTT	CASSSQGAGELFF
TRBD2	TRBV6-1	TRBJ2-1	TGTGCCAGCAGTGAAGGGAGGCGGGGGGGCTTATCCTACAATGAGCAGTTCTTC	CASSEGRRGGLSYNEQFF
TRBD1	TRBV19	TRBJ1-3	TGTGCCAGTAGTATGGCCAGGGGGAACTCTGGAAACACCATATATTTT	CASSMARGNSGNTIYF
NA	TRBV29-1	TRBJ2-1	TGCAGCGTTGAAGCTTCGACAGACTCCTACAATGAGCAGTTCTTC	CSVEASTDSYNEQFF
NA	TRBV4-2	TRBJ1-1	TGTGCCAGCAGCCAAGATGGGAGCCAGGCTGAAGCTTTCTTT	CASSQDGSQAEAFF
NA	TRBV29-1	TRBJ2-2	TGCAGCGTTGAGGCCACCGGGGAGCTGTTTTTT	CSVEATGELFF
NA	TRBV27	TRBJ1-1	TGTGCCAGCCAGTTTTTAGACAATCCAGCTGAAGCTTTCTTT	CASQFLDNPAEAFF
NA	TRBV30	TRBJ2-5	TGTGCCTGGAGTGTAGGGAGCCAAGAGACCCAGTACTTC	CAWSVGSQETQYF
NA	TRBV11-2	TRBJ1-1	TGTGCCAGCAGCTTAAAACAGGGATTTACTGAAGCTTTCTTT	CASSLKQGFTEAFF
NA	TRBV27	TRBJ2-3	TGTGCCAGCAGTTTGTCTAGCGACGATACGCAGTATTTT	CASSLSSDDTQYF
TRBD1	TRBV19	TRBJ1-1	TGTGCCAGTAGTACCCAAAAAACAGGGGTTGGAGCTTTCTTT	CASSTQKTGVGAFF
TRBD2	TRBV7-3	TRBJ2-2	TGTGCCAGCAGCCTAGCGGGAGGAGCATCCGGGGAGCTGTTTTTT	CASSLAGGASGELFF
NA	TRBV19	TRBJ1-3	TGTGCCAGTAGTATAGATGGGACAAATGGAAACACCATATATTTT	CASSIDGTNGNTIYF
NA	TRBV7-9	TRBJ2-3	TGTGCCAGCAGCTTAGTTACGGGGTCGGGCGGGGATACGCAGTATTTT	CASSLVTGSGGDTQYF
TRBD1	TRBV30	TRBJ1-1	TGTGCCTGGAGAAGGGACAGGAACACTGAAGCTTTCTTT	CAWRRDRNTEAFF
TRBD1	TRBV5-4	TRBJ2-2	TGTGCCAGCAGCTCCCGGGACAGGGGAGCGGGCACCGGGGAGCTGTTTTTT	CASSSRDRGAGTGELFF
TRBD1	TRBV27	TRBJ2-6	TGTGCCAGCAGACGTACCCTTGAACAGGGGGGCGTTCGCTCTGGGGCCAACGTCCTGACTTTC	CASRRTLEQGGVRSGANVLTF
TRBD1	TRBV5-1	TRBJ2-7	TGCGCCAGCAGATTCGGGACAGACACCTACGAGCAGTACTTC	CASRFGTDTYEQYF
TRBD1	TRBV30	TRBJ2-2	TGTGCCTGGAGCCCGGGACAGGGAGGGGCCGGGGAGCTGTTTTTT	CAWSPGQGGAGELFF
NA	TRBV5-1	TRBJ2-1	TGCGCCAGCAGCTTGGGGGCAGGGACTTACAATGAGCAGTTCTTC	CASSLGAGTYNEQFF
TRBD1	TRBV6-6	TRBJ1-4	TGTGCCAGCAGACAAGACAGGGCCTGGAATGAAAAACTGTTTTTT	CASRQDRAWNEKLFF
TRBD2	TRBV7-3	TRBJ2-5	TGTGCCAGCAGGAGCGGGAGCGAGACCCAGTACTTC	CASRSGSETQYF
NA	TRBV30	TRBJ2-3	TGTGCCTGGAGTGCCCCAGGGTTGATAGATACGCAGTATTTT	CAWSAPGLIDTQYF
NA	TRBV5-1	TRBJ2-2	TGCGCCAGCAGCTTGGGCAGGAACACCGGGGAGCTGTTTTTT	CASSLGRNTGELFF